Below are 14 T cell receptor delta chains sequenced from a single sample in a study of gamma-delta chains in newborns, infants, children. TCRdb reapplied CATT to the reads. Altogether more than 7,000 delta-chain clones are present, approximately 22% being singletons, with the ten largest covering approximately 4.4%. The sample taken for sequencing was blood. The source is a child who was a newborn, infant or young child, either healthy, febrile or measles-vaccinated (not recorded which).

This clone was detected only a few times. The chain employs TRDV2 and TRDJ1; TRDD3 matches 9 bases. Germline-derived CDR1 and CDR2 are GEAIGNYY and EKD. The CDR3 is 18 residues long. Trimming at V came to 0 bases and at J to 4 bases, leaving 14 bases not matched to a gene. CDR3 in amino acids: CACDTVGGIPDSGDKLIF. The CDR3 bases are TGTGCCTGTGACACCGTCGGGGGGATACCCGACAGTGGCGATAAACTCATCTTT.

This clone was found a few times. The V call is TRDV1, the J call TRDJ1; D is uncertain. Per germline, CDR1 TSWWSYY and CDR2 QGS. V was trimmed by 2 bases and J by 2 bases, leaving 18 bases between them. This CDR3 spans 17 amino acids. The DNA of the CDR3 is TGTGCTCTTGGGGAAAGTCGCCTGTTCTGTGATACCGATAAACTCATCTTT. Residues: CALGESRLFCDTDKLIF.

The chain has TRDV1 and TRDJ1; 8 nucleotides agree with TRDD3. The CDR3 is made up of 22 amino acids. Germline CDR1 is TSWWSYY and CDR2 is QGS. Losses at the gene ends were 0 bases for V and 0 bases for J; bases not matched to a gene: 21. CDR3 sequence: CALGELAGAGGPLNPHTDKLIF. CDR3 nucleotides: TGTGCTCTTGGGGAACTAGCTGGGGCTGGGGGACCCTTAAATCCCCACACCGATAAACTCATCTTT.

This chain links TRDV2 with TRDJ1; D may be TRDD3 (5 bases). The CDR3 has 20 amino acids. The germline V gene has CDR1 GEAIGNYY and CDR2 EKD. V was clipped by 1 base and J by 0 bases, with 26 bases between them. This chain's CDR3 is CACDTLKLEGRMQYTDKLIF. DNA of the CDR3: TGTGCCTGTGACACGTTGAAACTTGAGGGGAGGATGCAGTACACCGATAAACTCATCTTT.

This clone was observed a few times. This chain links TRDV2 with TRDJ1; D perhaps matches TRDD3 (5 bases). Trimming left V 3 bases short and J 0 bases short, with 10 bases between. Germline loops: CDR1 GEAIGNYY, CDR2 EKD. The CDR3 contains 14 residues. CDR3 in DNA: TGTGCCTGTGACGCCGTACTGGACACCGATAAACTCATCTTT. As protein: CACDAVLDTDKLIF.

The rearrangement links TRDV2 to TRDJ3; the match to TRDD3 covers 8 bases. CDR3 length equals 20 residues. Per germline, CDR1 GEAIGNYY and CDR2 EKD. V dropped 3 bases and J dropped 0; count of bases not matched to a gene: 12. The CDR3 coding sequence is TGTGCCTGTGACCAGACCCCGACTGGGGGTTTCTCCTGGGACACCCGACAGATGTTTTTC. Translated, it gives CACDQTPTGGFSWDTRQMFF.

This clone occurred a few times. In DNA, the CDR3 is TGTGCCTGTGATGTTTTGACTGGGGACCTGAGGGGCACCGATAAACTCATCTTT. Its translation: CACDVLTGDLRGTDKLIF. This chain connects TRDV2 to TRDJ1, with 7 bases matching TRDD3. V lost 4 bases to trimming and J lost 1 base; unmatched junction nucleotides: 17. This CDR3 is built from 18 residues. Germline V lookup: CDR1 GEAIGNYY, CDR2 EKD.

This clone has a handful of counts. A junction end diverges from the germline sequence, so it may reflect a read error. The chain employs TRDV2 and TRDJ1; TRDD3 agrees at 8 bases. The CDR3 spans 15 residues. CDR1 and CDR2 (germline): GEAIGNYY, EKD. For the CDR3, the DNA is TGTGCCTGTGACACCGTGGGGGATTACGCCGATAAACTCATTTTT. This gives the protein CACDTVGDYADKLIF.

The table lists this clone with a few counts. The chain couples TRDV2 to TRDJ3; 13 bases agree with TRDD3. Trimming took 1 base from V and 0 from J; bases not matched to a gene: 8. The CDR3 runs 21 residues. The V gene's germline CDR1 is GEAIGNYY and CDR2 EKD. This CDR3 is CACDTVLGDTNSSWDTRQMFF. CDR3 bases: TGTGCCTGTGACACGGTACTGGGGGATACGAATAGCTCCTGGGACACCCGACAGATGTTTTTC.

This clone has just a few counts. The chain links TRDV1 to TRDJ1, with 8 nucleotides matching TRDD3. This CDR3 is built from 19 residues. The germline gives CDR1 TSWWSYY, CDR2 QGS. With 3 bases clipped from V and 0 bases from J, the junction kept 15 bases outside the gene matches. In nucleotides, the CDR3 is TGTGCTCTTGGGGATCTGTTCCCGTATGGGGGATTATACACCGATAAACTCATCTTT. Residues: CALGDLFPYGGLYTDKLIF.

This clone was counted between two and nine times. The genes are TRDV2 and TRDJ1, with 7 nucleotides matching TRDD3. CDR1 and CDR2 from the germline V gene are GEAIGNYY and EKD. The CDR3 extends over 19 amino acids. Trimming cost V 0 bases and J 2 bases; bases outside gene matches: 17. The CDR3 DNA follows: TGTGCCTGTGACACCGTCGAGCTGGGGGCCTCCCCGTGGACCGATAAACTCATCTTT. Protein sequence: CACDTVELGASPWTDKLIF.

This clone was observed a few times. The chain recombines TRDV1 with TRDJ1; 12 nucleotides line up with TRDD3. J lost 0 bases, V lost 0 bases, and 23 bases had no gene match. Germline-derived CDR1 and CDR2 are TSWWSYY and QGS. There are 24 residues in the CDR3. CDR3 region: CALGELPLRRAFWGIRGYTDKLIF. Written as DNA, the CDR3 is TGTGCTCTTGGGGAACTTCCCCTCAGACGGGCTTTCTGGGGGATACGCGGGTACACCGATAAACTCATCTTT.

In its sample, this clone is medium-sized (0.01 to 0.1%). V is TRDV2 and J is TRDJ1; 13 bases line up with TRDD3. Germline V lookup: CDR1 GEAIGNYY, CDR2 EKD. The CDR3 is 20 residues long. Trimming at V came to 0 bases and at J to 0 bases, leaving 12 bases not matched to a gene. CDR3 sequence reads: CACDTVGTVLGDTYTDKLIF. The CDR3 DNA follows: TGTGCCTGTGACACCGTTGGAACCGTACTGGGGGATACGTACACCGATAAACTCATCTTT.

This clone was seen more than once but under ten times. CDR3 residues: CACDTVTGQNQYAEKGYLAGGDKLIF. CDR3 sequence (DNA): TGTGCCTGTGACACGGTGACGGGCCAAAATCAGTATGCCGAAAAGGGATACCTCGCGGGTGGCGATAAACTCATCTTT. The rearrangement joins TRDV2 to TRDJ1; 7 bases are shared with TRDD3. Per germline, CDR1 GEAIGNYY and CDR2 EKD. Trimming at V came to 1 base and at J to 4 bases, leaving 41 bases not matched to a gene. The CDR3 is made up of 26 amino acids.